A selection of T cell receptor beta chains follows, all from one sample in a study of cytomegalovirus exposure and HLA in healthy donors. Only in-frame clones appear in the TCRdb table, and some are missing; sequencing was by immunoSEQ multiplex PCR. The data hold about 170,000 clones, with around 80% observed a single time. The sequenced material came from PBMCs. All receptors come from a male donor in good health and CMV-seronegative. Both conserved end residues are part of each CDR3. D genes are given only for firm matches. Clone size is stated in some rows and not others, as once, few, many or a class when expanded.

D	V	J	length	size	DNA	CDR3
NA	TRBV14	TRBJ1-3	16	NA	TGTGCCAGCAGCCAGGCCCTCGCCCGCTCTGGAAACACCATATATTTT	CASSQALARSGNTIYF
NA	TRBV7-3	TRBJ2-5	13	NA	TGTGCCAGCAGCTTAGCAGGGGCGGAGACCCAGTACTTC	CASSLAGAETQYF
NA	TRBV6-5	TRBJ1-1	12	few	TGTGCCAGCAGCCCGAGGATCACTGAAGCTTTCTTT	CASSPRITEAFF
TRBD1	TRBV30	TRBJ1-2	14	NA	TGTGCCTGGAGTGTCCACCAGGGGGTGGCTGGCTACACCTTC	CAWSVHQGVAGYTF
NA	TRBV9	TRBJ1-6	15	NA	TGTGCCAGCAGCGTAGAGGAGTTAGATAATTCACCCCTCCACTTT	CASSVEELDNSPLHF
TRBD2	TRBV4-1	TRBJ2-7	15	few	TGCGCCAGCAGCCTCCGGACTAGCTTCTTCGACGAGCAGTACTTC	CASSLRTSFFDEQYF
TRBD2	TRBV5-4	TRBJ2-7	17	NA	TGTGCCAGCAGCCCAACCGGGACTAGCGGGAGAGGATCCGAGCAGTACTTC	CASSPTGTSGRGSEQYF
NA	TRBV7-9	TRBJ1-1	12	NA	TGTGCCAGCGGGGGGGGGAACACTGAAGCTTTCTTT	CASGGGNTEAFF
NA	TRBV7-8	TRBJ2-7	13	NA	TGTGCCAGCAGCTTAGAAGGGGACTACGAGCAGTACTTC	CASSLEGDYEQYF
NA	TRBV6-5	TRBJ1-1	14	NA	TGTGCCAGCAGTTACTCGGGCAGATGGACTGAAGCTTTCTTT	CASSYSGRWTEAFF
TRBD2	TRBV4-2	TRBJ2-7	20	NA	TGTGCCAGCAGCCGCACCCCCCGGGGGACTAGCGGGAGAAAGGGGTACGAGCAGTACTTC	CASSRTPRGTSGRKGYEQYF
NA	TRBV6-5	TRBJ1-2	13	NA	TGTGCCAGCAGTTGGTCAGGGATAGGTGGCTACACCTTC	CASSWSGIGGYTF
TRBD2	TRBV5-4	TRBJ2-1	17	NA	TGTGCCAGCATCGGACTAGCGGGTGCGAACTCCTACAATGAGCAGTTCTTC	CASIGLAGANSYNEQFF
TRBD2	TRBV4-2	TRBJ2-7	16	NA	TGTGCCAGCAGCGAGACCCCAGCGGGGGGCCTTTACGAGCAGTACTTC	CASSETPAGGLYEQYF
NA	TRBV6-5	TRBJ2-7	15	NA	TGTGCCAGCAGTCGGGAGGACAGCCCTCTTGACGAGCAGTACTTC	CASSREDSPLDEQYF
TRBD2	TRBV5-1	TRBJ2-5	18	NA	TGCGCCAGCAGCTTGGGGGCCACTAGCGGGGGGGCCAGGGAGACCCAGTACTTC	CASSLGATSGGARETQYF
NA	TRBV12-5	TRBJ2-1	15	NA	TGTGCTAGTGGTTTGGTAGGCGGTAGCTACAATGAGCAGTTCTTC	CASGLVGGSYNEQFF
TRBD2	TRBV7-3	TRBJ2-3	19	NA	TGTGCCAGCAGCTTATCTTGGACTAGCGGGGTATCTAGCACAGATACGCAGTATTTT	CASSLSWTSGVSSTDTQYF
TRBD1	TRBV19	TRBJ2-4	12	NA	TGTGCCAGCAGGGACAGACAAAACATTCAGTACTTC	CASRDRQNIQYF
TRBD2	TRBV11-3	TRBJ2-3	15	NA	TGTGCCAGCAGCCCTAGCGGGGTTGGGACAGATACGCAGTATTTT	CASSPSGVGTDTQYF
NA	TRBV30	TRBJ2-1	14	NA	TGTGCCTGGACCTTGACTAGCTCCTACAATGAGCAGTTCTTC	CAWTLTSSYNEQFF
TRBD1	TRBV19	TRBJ1-2	14	NA	TGTGCCAGTAGTACCGCACAGGGGGCGCGTGGCTACACCTTC	CASSTAQGARGYTF
NA	TRBV10-3	TRBJ2-1	11	NA	TGTGCCATCAGTGTTCAGGATGAGCAGTTCTTC	CAISVQDEQFF
NA	TRBV13	TRBJ2-7	15	few	TGTGCCAGCAGCAGCGAGAAACAGGGCCGCTACGAGCAGTACTTC	CASSSEKQGRYEQYF
TRBD1	TRBV27	TRBJ1-2	14	NA	TGTGCCAGCAGTTTAGCGGACAGGGGCTATGGCTACCCCTTC	CASSLADRGYGYPF
TRBD1	TRBV7-6	TRBJ2-3	16	NA	TGTGCCAGCAGCTTAGCGTGGGGACAGGTCGGGGATACGCAGTATTTT	CASSLAWGQVGDTQYF
NA	TRBV7-2	TRBJ2-1	16	NA	TGTGCCAGCAGCTCCCCCGCTAGCCTCTCCTACAATGAGCAGTTCTTC	CASSSPASLSYNEQFF
TRBD1	TRBV27	TRBJ1-2	16	NA	TGTGCCAGCAGTTCATTATCCGCCGACAGGGGGCCTGGCTACACCTTC	CASSSLSADRGPGYTF
NA	TRBV19	TRBJ1-1	13	few	TGTGCCAGTAGCCCACAGGGATATACTGAAGCTTTCTTT	CASSPQGYTEAFF
NA	TRBV30	TRBJ2-3	14	NA	TGTGCCTGGCCGCCTAGCGTATTTAGAGATACGCAGTATTTT	CAWPPSVFRDTQYF
NA	TRBV10-3	TRBJ2-5	13	NA	TGTGCCATCACGACGGGAGCCCAAGAGACCCAGTACTTC	CAITTGAQETQYF
NA	TRBV11-2	TRBJ1-6	17	NA	TGTGCCAGCAGCTTAGACGCGAGAGCCCATTATAATTCACCCCTCCACTTT	CASSLDARAHYNSPLHF
TRBD1	TRBV6-5	TRBJ1-3	12	NA	TGTGCCAGCAGTTACTCGGGACAGGCTCTCAGTTTT	CASSYSGQALSF
NA	TRBV11-1	TRBJ1-1	14	NA	TGTGCCAGCAGATCTAGGCGGGGGGACACTGAAGCTTTCTTT	CASRSRRGDTEAFF
NA	TRBV6-7	TRBJ2-6	20	NA	TGTGCCAGCAGTTACTTGTGGGAGTCCCCTTTAAACTCTGGGGCCAACGTCCTGACTTTC	CASSYLWESPLNSGANVLTF
TRBD1	TRBV4-2	TRBJ1-1	17	NA	TGTGCCAGCAGCCAAGTGGACAGGCGCGAGGGTCGTACTGAAGCTTTCTTT	CASSQVDRREGRTEAFF
TRBD2	TRBV7-9	TRBJ2-6	18	few	TGTGCCAGCAGCGGGACTAGCGGGGGAAACCCCGGGGCCAACGTCCTGACTTTC	CASSGTSGGNPGANVLTF
TRBD1	TRBV2	TRBJ1-3	18	NA	TGTGCCAGCCAGACAGGGTCCTTTTCGGATCTTCCTGGAAACACCATATATTTT	CASQTGSFSDLPGNTIYF
TRBD2	TRBV27	TRBJ2-3	18	NA	TGTGCCAGCAGACAGGGTGGACTAGCGGGAGTATGGGCAGATACGCAGTATTTT	CASRQGGLAGVWADTQYF
TRBD1	TRBV5-1	TRBJ2-7	15	NA	TGCGCCAGCAGCTTGGAATACCAGGGGGTCGACGAGCAGTACTTC	CASSLEYQGVDEQYF
TRBD2	TRBV29-1	TRBJ2-1	14	NA	TGCAGCGTAGCGGGGGGGAGCTCCTACAATGAGCAGTTCTTC	CSVAGGSSYNEQFF
TRBD1	TRBV28	TRBJ1-3	13	NA	TGTGCCAGCAGTTCGACAGGGGTAAACACCATATATTTT	CASSSTGVNTIYF
NA	TRBV28	TRBJ2-2	13	few	TGTGCCAGCAGTCCTCGAGTTTCCGGGGAGCTGTTTTTT	CASSPRVSGELFF
TRBD1	TRBV19	TRBJ1-1	15	NA	TGTGCCAGTAGTTCTCGACAGGGCGTGAACACTGAAGCTTTCTTT	CASSSRQGVNTEAFF
NA	TRBV18	TRBJ1-1	14	few	TGTGCCAGCTCACCATTCGGGGGAGGGACTGAAGCTTTCTTT	CASSPFGGGTEAFF
TRBD2	TRBV7-9	TRBJ2-3	17	NA	TGTGCCAGCAGCTCGTCGAGACTAGCGGAAAACACAGATACGCAGTATTTT	CASSSSRLAENTDTQYF
NA	TRBV5-4	TRBJ2-7	13	NA	TGTGCCAGCAGCTTTGACAGAGCCTACGAGCAGTACTTC	CASSFDRAYEQYF
TRBD2	TRBV29-1	TRBJ2-3	15	NA	TGCAGCGTTGTTCGATCTAGCGGGAGAGCAGATACGCAGTATTTT	CSVVRSSGRADTQYF